This TCR beta chain was profiled in a study of T cell repertoires in cytomegalovirus infection. Study as a whole: Selection of CMV epitopes for the study included recently identified HLA-C-restricted and well-studied HLA-B-restricted ones. Public TCR beta signatures indicated both CMV infection and matching HLA type. Study-wide points: Clonotypes of TCR beta that were HLA-C-restricted and CMV-specific dominated the ex vivo response.

TCRdb itself ran the reads through MiXCR, one entry per CDR3 protein. This table has 100,000 to 150,000 distinct CDR3 sequences, around 30% appearing once. Per germline, CDR1 SNHLY and CDR2 FYNNEI. J was trimmed by 4 bases and V by 7 bases; bases with no gene match: 12. This CDR3 has 16 residues. Concerning this clonotype itself: Its antigen remains unknown.

The chain carries TRBV2 and TRBJ2-2, with 7 bases fitting TRBD1. This clonotype was obtained from a human donor in good health (CMV status not recorded). Some clones in this sample may be carry-over from other donors' samples. This sample comprised CD8+ T cells from cultured PBMCs, obtained from culture after CMV antigen stimulation. The CDR3 nucleotides are TGTGCCAGCACCGGGTGGGGGACAGCAAGCACCGGGGAGCTGTTTTTT. Translated: CASTGWGTASTGELFF.